What follows describes a single TCR beta chain. The antigen is unknown. These data originate in a study of cytomegalovirus exposure and HLA in healthy donors. Broader study findings: An analysis was carried out later, and it reportedly showed fewer N-insertions in an Asian-associated ancestry cluster than the approximately 610-donor mean. Listed as cytomegalovirus-associated were 150 to 200 TCR beta chains. Later analysis indicated greater clonal expansion among HLA-associated TCR beta chains than among equally common other chains.

In the PCR, 60 Vbeta and 13 Jbeta primers were used. Profiling relied on immunoSEQ multiplex PCR, and the TCRdb table lists in-frame clones only, not all of them. The profile shows fewer than 90,000 clones, roughly 80% of them singletons. Regarding donors, all were healthy bone marrow donors. Between the trimmed V and J ends, which lost 4 bases and 0 bases, there was a span of 20 bases. Germline V gene lookup returns CDR1 SGDLS and CDR2 YYNGEE. The CDR3 totals 18 residues. Sequencing input: PBMCs. This chain connects TRBV9 to TRBJ1-3, with a possible D match to TRBD1 (5 bases). The receptor comes from a man aged 25-40 years in good health and CMV-seropositive. The DNA of the CDR3 is TGTGCCAGCAGCACCCGTTGGGGCCAATTCGACTCTGGAAACACCATATATTTT. Protein product: CASSTRWGQFDSGNTIYF.